This entry lists 8 T cell receptor beta chains sequenced from one sample in a study of blood T cell repertoires in COVID-19. The assay was immunoSEQ multiplex PCR, and TCRdb's table has in-frame clones only and misses some. Among over 250,000 clones listed, about nine tenths were seen once. The specimen was PBMCs or T cells enriched from blood (not recorded which). These receptors were collected from a woman aged 18 to 35 who had recovered from COVID-19.

This sequence joins TRBV27 and TRBJ2-7; TRBD2 aligns across 8 bases. Germline trimming cut 5 bases from V and 1 base from J; bases unmatched to any gene: 10. Germline-derived CDR1 and CDR2 are MNHEY and SMNVEV (reference sequence). The CDR3 runs 16 residues. The CDR3 DNA is TGTGCCAGCAGTCCCTCCGCCGGGACTAGGTCCTACGAGCAGTACTTC. Translation: CASSPSAGTRSYEQYF.

The gene calls are TRBV4-1 and TRBJ2-2; perhaps TRBD2 as D (5 bases). Germline lookup yields CDR1 MGHRA and CDR2 YSYEKL. CDR3 size: 17 residues. The germline V and J ends were trimmed by 4 bases and 5 bases, with 20 bases remaining between them. The CDR3 is CASSPIGVGRGTGELFF. The CDR3 DNA reads as TGCGCCAGCAGCCCCATAGGTGTGGGCCGGGGTACCGGGGAGCTGTTTTTT.

This clone was recorded only once. The chain has TRBV6-5 and TRBJ1-1; the match to TRBD1 covers 7 bases. V trimming: 2 bases; J trimming: 4 bases; junction bases outside the gene matches: 4. The CDR3 length is 14 residues. Germline V CDR1 and CDR2: MNHEY, SVGAGI. The CDR3 DNA sequence: TGTGCCAGCAGTTACAGGGGGCACGGCACTGAAGCTTTCTTT. Translating it yields CASSYRGHGTEAFF.

V usage is TRBV5-1 and J usage is TRBJ2-3, with a weak D call TRBD2 (6 bases). This CDR3 is built from 14 residues. Deletions cut 0 bases from V and 2 bases from J, with 7 bases between. Per the germline V gene, CDR1 is SGHRS and CDR2 is YFSETQ. The CDR3 coding sequence is TGCGCCAGCAGCTTGGGGGACTTCACAGATACGCAGTATTTT. The encoded protein is CASSLGDFTDTQYF.

This chain connects TRBV4-3 to TRBJ1-3; tentative D call: TRBD1 (5 bases). Trimming removed 5 bases at V and 0 bases at J, with 11 bases between. The CDR3 is 15 residues long. Germline V CDR1 and CDR2: LGHNA, YSLEER. The CDR3 spells CASSRGQSSGNTIYF. CDR3 coding DNA: TGCGCCAGCAGCAGGGGCCAGAGCTCTGGAAACACCATATATTTT.

The chain combines TRBV7-2 with TRBJ1-4; D possibly corresponds to TRBD1 (6 bases). V gave up 3 bases and J gave up 1 base, with 9 bases separating them. Germline-derived CDR1 and CDR2 are SGHTA and FQGNSA. This CDR3 has 15 residues. The CDR3 nucleotides are TGTGCCAGCAGCTTCCAGGGGATAACTAATGAAAAACTGTTTTTT. Translated, it gives CASSFQGITNEKLFF.

This chain links TRBV19 with TRBJ1-4; 9 nucleotides agree with TRBD1. The trim removed 5 bases at V and 7 bases at J, leaving 2 bases unmatched. The CDR3 covers 13 residues. CDR1 and CDR2 from the germline V gene are LNHDA and SQIVND (reference sequence). The CDR3 DNA reads TGTGCCAGTAGTCGGACAGGGGTTGAAAAACTGTTTTTT. The encoded protein is CASSRTGVEKLFF.

The chain uses TRBV29-1 and TRBJ1-2, with 7 bases matching TRBD1. Germline CDR1 reads SQVTM; CDR2 reads ANQGSEA. The CDR3 is made up of 12 amino acids. V shed 7 bases and J 1 base; nucleotides not matched to a gene: 3. In nucleotides, the CDR3 is TGCAGCGATACAGGGGATAACTATGGCTACACCTTC. Translated, it gives CSDTGDNYGYTF.